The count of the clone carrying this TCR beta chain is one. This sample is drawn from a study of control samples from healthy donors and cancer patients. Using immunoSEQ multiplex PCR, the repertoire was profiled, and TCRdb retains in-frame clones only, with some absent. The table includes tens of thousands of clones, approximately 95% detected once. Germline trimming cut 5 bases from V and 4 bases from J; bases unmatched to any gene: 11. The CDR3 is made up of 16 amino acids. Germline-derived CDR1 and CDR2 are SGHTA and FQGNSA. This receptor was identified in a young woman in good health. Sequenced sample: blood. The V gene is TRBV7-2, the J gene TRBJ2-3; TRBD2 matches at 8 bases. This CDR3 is CASSHSGKGAPDTQYF. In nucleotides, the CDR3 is TGTGCCAGCAGCCATAGCGGGAAGGGAGCACCAGATACGCAGTATTTT.